The 26 T cell receptor beta chains below come from one sample, sequenced in a study of Graves' ophthalmopathy and Graves' hyperthyroidism. RNA transcripts were the template, and TCR beta CDR3 regions were amplified from them. HTBI primers primed a first-round RT-PCR, and a second-round multiplex PCR followed. Each CDR3 protein is one row after TCRdb ran MiXCR on the multiplex PCR reads. This table has over a million distinct CDR3 sequences, 35% to 45% appearing once. The sample comprised peripheral blood or thyroid tissue (not recorded which). Receptors originate from an adult man with Graves' hyperthyroidism.

J is TRBJ1-1 and V is TRBV7-8; D is possibly TRBD1 (5 bases). This CDR3 has 16 amino acids. Germline V gene sequence: CDR1 SGHVS, CDR2 FQNEAQ. V was trimmed by 5 bases and J by 0 bases, leaving 16 bases between them. CDR3 amino acids: CASSTPGLAVNTEAFF. The CDR3, as DNA: TGTGCCAGCAGCACCCCAGGGTTAGCAGTGAACACTGAAGCTTTCTTT.

This clonotype was counted many times. The chain has TRBV20-1 and TRBJ1-2; D unclear. The ends were cut back, 3 bases at V and 2 bases at J, with 10 bases in the middle. CDR1 is DFQATT and CDR2 is SNEGSKA in the germline V gene (reference sequence). The CDR3 runs 13 residues. CDR3 region: CSASLEPNYGYTF. CDR3 DNA: TGCAGTGCTAGCCTGGAGCCGAACTATGGCTACACCTTC.

As for this clonotype: At one boundary the junction diverges from the germline segment, which might be a read error. V usage is TRBV7-9 and J usage is TRBJ2-7, with 11 bases aligning to TRBD1. The CDR3 is 16 amino acids. From germline, CDR1 is SEHNR and CDR2 FQNEAQ (reference sequence). This CDR3 is CASSQDQGQGGYEQYF. CDR3 DNA: TGCGCCAGCAGCCAAGATCAGGGACAGGGGGGTTACGAGCAGTACTTC.

The V gene is TRBV18, the J gene TRBJ1-5, with a weak D call TRBD1 (6 bases). CDR1 and CDR2 from the germline V gene are KGHSH and LQKENI. V was shortened by 6 bases and J by 0 bases, with 9 bases between the two germline ends. The CDR3 contains 14 residues. CDR3 protein: CASSTGPSNQPQHF. Here the CDR3 DNA reads TGTGCCAGCTCGACAGGCCCTAGCAATCAGCCCCAGCATTTT.

This clonotype was detected only a few times. The rearrangement uses TRBV11-2 and TRBJ2-5; 9 bases agree with TRBD2. CDR3 length: 16 residues. Germline CDR1 reads SGHAT; CDR2 reads FQNNGV. The V gene end was trimmed by 6 bases and the J gene end by 1 base; junction bases not matched to a gene: 9. CDR3 bases: TGTGCCAGCAGTTTATCGTTGCGGGGGGGCCAAGAGACCCAGTACTTC. Translated: CASSLSLRGGQETQYF. Together with reference TRBV11-2 and TRBJ2-5, the CDR3 gives the full variable domain: EAGVAQSPRYKIIEKRQSVAFWCNPISGHATLYWYQQILGQGPKLLIQFQNNGVVDDSQLPKDRFSAERLKGVDSTLKIQPAKLEDSAVYLCASSLSLRGGQETQYFGPGTRLLVL.

The V call is TRBV6-2 or TRBV6-3, the J call TRBJ2-2, with 10 bases lining up with TRBD1. V shed 5 bases and J 3 bases; nucleotides not matched to a gene: 9. The CDR3 totals 17 residues. Germline CDR1 and CDR2: MNHEY and SVGEGT. DNA for the CDR3: TGTGCCAGCAGTCCATACCGGGACAGGGGTTACACCGGGGAGCTGTTTTTT. This codes for CASSPYRDRGYTGELFF.

This clonotype occurred many times. The chain recombines TRBV19 with TRBJ1-1; no definite D call. V lost 11 bases and J lost 1, with 2 bases in between. This CDR3 has 9 residues. The germline CDR1 and CDR2 sequences are LNHDA and SQIVND (reference sequence). This CDR3 reads CARNTEAFF. As DNA, the CDR3 is TGTGCCCGGAACACTGAAGCTTTCTTT.

This chain connects TRBV6-5 to TRBJ1-5; no clear D. The V and J ends lost 4 bases and 0 bases respectively, with 13 bases between them. Germline CDR1 and CDR2: MNHEY and SVGAGI. The CDR3 is 16 residues long. CDR3 sequence: CASSFREPYSNQPQHF. The CDR3 DNA sequence: TGTGCCAGCAGTTTTAGAGAGCCGTATAGCAATCAGCCCCAGCATTTT.

This sequence joins TRBV9 and TRBJ1-1; 7 bases map to TRBD1. This CDR3 contains 12 residues. Germline V gives CDR1 SGDLS, CDR2 YYNGEE. V shed 3 bases, J shed 9 bases, and the junction held 5 bases outside the gene matches. The CDR3 nucleotides are TGTGCCAGCAGCGGCACAGGGGATAAAGCTTTCTTT. It specifies CASSGTGDKAFF.

This clonotype was counted many times. This chain uses TRBV2 with TRBJ2-5; the D gene is possibly TRBD1 (6 bases). This CDR3 has 14 amino acids. The germline V gene has CDR1 SNHLY and CDR2 FYNNEI. V was shortened by 6 bases and J by 5 bases, with 16 bases between the two germline ends. The CDR3 region is CASSLGATGETQYF. The CDR3 DNA is TGTGCCAGCAGCCTGGGGGCCACCGGGGAGACCCAGTACTTC. Full variable domain (rest looked up from reference TRBV2 and TRBJ2-5): EPEVTQTPSHQVTQMGQEVILRCVPISNHLYFYWYRQILGQKVEFLVSFYNNEISEKSEIFDDQFSVERPDGSNFTLKIRSTKLEDSAMYFCASSLGATGETQYFGPGTRLLVL.

This clonotype occurred many times. The rearrangement uses TRBV29-1 and TRBJ2-7, with D perhaps TRBD1 or TRBD2 (5 bases each). The V and J ends lost 4 bases and 2 bases respectively, with 18 bases between them. Germline V gene data show CDR1 as SQVTM and CDR2 as ANQGSEA. This CDR3 contains 15 residues. The CDR3 here is CSVVSRDGITYEQYF. CDR3 sequence (DNA): TGCAGCGTTGTTAGTCGGGACGGGATAACCTACGAGCAGTACTTC.

The sample holds a few counts of this clonotype. V and J are TRBV27 and TRBJ1-1; TRBD1 is a possible D gene (6 bases). Germline CDR1 reads MNHEY; CDR2 reads SMNVEV (reference sequence). V was pared by 2 bases and J by 3 bases, with 13 bases between. The CDR3 sequence is 15 residues long. This CDR3 is CASSLRGGPYTEAFF. DNA for the CDR3: TGTGCCAGCAGTTTAAGAGGGGGACCCTACACTGAAGCTTTCTTT.

Only a few counts were recorded for this clonotype. J is TRBJ1-2 and V is TRBV11-2; no definite D call. The V gene lost 5 bases and the J gene lost 5 bases, with 6 bases spanning the gap. The CDR3 runs 11 residues. CDR1 is SGHAT and CDR2 is FQNNGV in the germline V gene. This chain's CDR3 is CASSPQYGYTF. Written as DNA, the CDR3 is TGTGCCAGCAGCCCACAGTATGGCTACACCTTC.

This clonotype turned up a few times. The rearrangement joins TRBV20-1 to TRBJ2-7; 11 bases match TRBD2. Germline assignment: CDR1 DFQATT and CDR2 SNEGSKA (reference sequence). The CDR3 sequence is 17 residues long. V lost 0 bases and J lost 3; bases outside the gene matches: 10. The CDR3: CSARDPWTSGRNYEQYF. The CDR3 DNA follows: TGCAGTGCTAGAGACCCCTGGACTAGCGGGCGAAACTACGAGCAGTACTTC.

This clonotype has ten or more counts. The rearrangement links TRBV12-3 or TRBV12-4 to TRBJ1-4, with D possibly being TRBD1 (5 bases). This CDR3 contains 12 residues. V shed 4 bases and J shed 7 bases, with 7 bases lying between them. The DNA for the CDR3 is TGTGCCAGCAGTTCGGGGGGTGAAAAACTGTTTTTT. Residues: CASSSGGEKLFF.

There are a few counts of this clonotype. A much larger clone differs by one base, so this may be a read error. The chain has TRBV7-2 and TRBJ1-3, with 8 bases matching TRBD1. The CDR3 loop spans 16 amino acids. The V gene's germline CDR1 is SGHTA and CDR2 FQGNSA. The CDR3 here is CASSTDRASSGSTIYF. In DNA form, the CDR3 reads TGTGCCAGCAGCACGGACAGGGCAAGCTCTGGAAGCACCATATATTTT.

The chain uses TRBV10-3 and TRBJ2-5; 16 bases fit TRBD2. In germline, CDR1 is ENHRY, CDR2 SYGVKD. This CDR3 contains 19 residues. V lost 6 bases and J lost 0; bases outside the gene matches: 10. CDR3 loop: CAISAAGTSGRGDQETQYF. The CDR3 DNA reads TGTGCCATCAGCGCCGCCGGGACTAGCGGGAGGGGAGACCAAGAGACCCAGTACTTC.

This clonotype has just one count. The chain couples TRBV28 to TRBJ2-7, with a weak D call TRBD1 (6 bases). This CDR3 has 10 amino acids. V was clipped by 8 bases and J by 7 bases, with 9 bases between them. Germline CDR1 is MDHEN and CDR2 is SYDVKM. CDR3 region: CASAGVEQYF. DNA of the CDR3: TGTGCCAGCGCAGGGGTTGAGCAGTACTTC.

The chain employs TRBV6-1 and TRBJ1-5; D unresolved. CDR3 length equals 15 residues. Germline assignment: CDR1 MNHNS and CDR2 SASEGT. The V end was cut by 3 bases, the J end by 1 base, with 10 bases between. This chain's CDR3 is CASSERRESNQPQHF. For the CDR3, the DNA is TGTGCCAGCAGTGAGCGACGGGAGAGCAATCAGCCCCAGCATTTT.

A note on this clonotype: Since the CDR3 does not end with the conserved phenylalanine or tryptophan, this likely comes from a read error. No DNA is shown, since the ends of the CDR3 on it are uncertain; the CDR3 is the one TCRdb lists. The V call is TRBV29-1, the J call TRBJ2-6. CDR1 SQVTM and CDR2 ANQGSEA come from the germline V gene. The CDR3 has 8 amino acids, counting both end residues. The CDR3: CSVKDQLR.

The table lists this clonotype with many counts. The V gene is TRBV14, the J gene TRBJ2-6, with D perhaps TRBD1 (6 bases). The CDR3 runs to 16 residues. Germline CDR1 is SGHDN and CDR2 is FVKESK. The V end lost 5 bases, the J end lost 2 bases, and 13 bases lay between the germline ends. CDR3 sequence: CASSSLQGTGANVLTF. As DNA, the CDR3 is TGTGCCAGCAGCTCCCTCCAGGGGACTGGGGCCAACGTCCTGACTTTC.

A few counts support this clonotype. The chain is built from TRBV12-3 or TRBV12-4 and TRBJ2-7; 9 positions agree with TRBD2. The CDR3 length is 14 residues. V was clipped by 3 bases and J by 5 bases; unmatched bases: 5. CDR3 DNA: TGTGCCAGCAGTTTGGCTAGCGGGAACCACGAGCAGTACTTC. Translated, it gives CASSLASGNHEQYF.

The chain recombines TRBV11-2 with TRBJ1-1; D is unclear. Germline V gene sequence: CDR1 SGHAT, CDR2 FQNNGV. Between the trimmed V and J ends, which lost 5 bases and 6 bases, there was a span of 13 bases. The CDR3 contains 13 residues. Written as DNA, the CDR3 is TGTGCCAGCAGCCCGACCAGGTGGGCTGAAGCTTTCTTT. As protein: CASSPTRWAEAFF.

This clonotype has more than one count but fewer than ten. The V gene is TRBV6-5, the J gene TRBJ2-5; D is unclear. The CDR3 sequence is 12 residues long. Germline CDR1 reads MNHEY; CDR2 reads SVGAGI. Trimming stripped 2 bases from V and 9 bases from J, with 10 bases between. CDR3 coding DNA: TGTGCCAGCAGTTACGAAGGGTCGGCCCAGTACTTC. This codes for CASSYEGSAQYF.

This clonotype was observed a few times. This sequence joins TRBV4-3 and TRBJ1-5, with D perhaps TRBD1 (6 bases). Germline V gene data show CDR1 as LGHNA and CDR2 as YSLEER. The CDR3 spans 15 residues. V gave up 0 bases and J gave up 3 bases, with 9 bases separating them. The CDR3 DNA sequence: TGCGCCAGCAGCCAAGATCAGGGGACCAATCAGCCCCAGCATTTT. It yields the protein CASSQDQGTNQPQHF.

J is TRBJ2-2 and V is TRBV9; 9 bases are a match to TRBD1. The germline gives CDR1 SGDLS, CDR2 YYNGEE. Losses at the gene ends were 4 bases for V and 3 bases for J; bases not matched to a gene: 4. This CDR3 spans 15 amino acids. The CDR3 DNA follows: TGTGCCAGCAGCCTCCGGGACAGGGACACCGGGGAGCTGTTTTTT. This gives the protein CASSLRDRDTGELFF. The full variable domain, its missing parts supplied by reference TRBV9 and TRBJ2-2, is DSGVTQTPKHLITATGQRVTLRCSPRSGDLSVYWYQQSLDQGLQFLIQYYNGEERAKGNILERFSAQQFPDLHSELNLSSLELGDSALYFCASSLRDRDTGELFFGEGSRLTVL.